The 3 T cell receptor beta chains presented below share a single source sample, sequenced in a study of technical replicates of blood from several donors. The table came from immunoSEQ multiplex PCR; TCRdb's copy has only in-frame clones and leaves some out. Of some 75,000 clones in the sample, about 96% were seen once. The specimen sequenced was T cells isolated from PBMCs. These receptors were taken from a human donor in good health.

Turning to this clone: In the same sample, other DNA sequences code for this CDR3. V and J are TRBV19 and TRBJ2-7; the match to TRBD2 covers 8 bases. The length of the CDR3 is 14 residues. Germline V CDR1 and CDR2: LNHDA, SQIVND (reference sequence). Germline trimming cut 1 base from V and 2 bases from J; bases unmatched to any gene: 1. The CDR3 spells CASSIAGGTYEQYF. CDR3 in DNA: TGTGCCAGTAGTATAGCGGGAGGGACCTACGAGCAGTACTTC.

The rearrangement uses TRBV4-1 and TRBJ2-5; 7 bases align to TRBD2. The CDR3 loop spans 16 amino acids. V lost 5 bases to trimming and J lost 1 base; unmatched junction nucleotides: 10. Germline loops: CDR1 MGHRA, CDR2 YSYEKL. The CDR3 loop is CASSSRRASGQETQYF. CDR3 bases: TGCGCCAGCAGCTCAAGAAGAGCTAGCGGCCAAGAGACCCAGTACTTC.

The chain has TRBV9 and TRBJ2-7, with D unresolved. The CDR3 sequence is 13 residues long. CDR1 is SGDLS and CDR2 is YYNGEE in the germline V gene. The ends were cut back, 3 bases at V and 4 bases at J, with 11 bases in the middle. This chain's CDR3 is CASSARLEYEQYF. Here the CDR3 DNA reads TGTGCCAGCAGCGCCCGGTTAGAGTACGAGCAGTACTTC. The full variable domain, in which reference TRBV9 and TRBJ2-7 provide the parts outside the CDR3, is DSGVTQTPKHLITATGQRVTLRCSPRSGDLSVYWYQQSLDQGLQFLIQYYNGEERAKGNILERFSAQQFPDLHSELNLSSLELGDSALYFCASSARLEYEQYFGPGTRLTVT.